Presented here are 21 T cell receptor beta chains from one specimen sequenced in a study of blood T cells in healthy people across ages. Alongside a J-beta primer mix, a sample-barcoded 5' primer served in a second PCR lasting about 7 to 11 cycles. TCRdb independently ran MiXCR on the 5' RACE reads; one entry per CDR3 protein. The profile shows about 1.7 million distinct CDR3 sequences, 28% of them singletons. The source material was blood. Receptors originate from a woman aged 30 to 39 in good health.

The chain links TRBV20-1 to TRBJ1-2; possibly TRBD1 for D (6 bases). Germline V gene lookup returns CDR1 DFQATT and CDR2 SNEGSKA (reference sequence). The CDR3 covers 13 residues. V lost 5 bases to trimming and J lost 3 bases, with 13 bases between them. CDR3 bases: TGCAGTGCTCAGCGGGGGCGGGACTATGGCTACACCTTC. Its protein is CSAQRGRDYGYTF.

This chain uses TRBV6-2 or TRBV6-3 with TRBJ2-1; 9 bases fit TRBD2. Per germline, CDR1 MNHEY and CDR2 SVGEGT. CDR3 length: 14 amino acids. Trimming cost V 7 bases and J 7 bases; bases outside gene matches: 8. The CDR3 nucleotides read TGTGCCAGCAAATTAGCGGGGGACAAAAATGAGCAGTTCTTC. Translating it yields CASKLAGDKNEQFF.

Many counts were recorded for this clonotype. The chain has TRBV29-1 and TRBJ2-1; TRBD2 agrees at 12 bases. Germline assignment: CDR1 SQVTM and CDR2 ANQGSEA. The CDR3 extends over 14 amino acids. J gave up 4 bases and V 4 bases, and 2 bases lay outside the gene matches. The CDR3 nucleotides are TGCAGCGTTGTCCTAGCGGGAGGGTACAATGAGCAGTTCTTC. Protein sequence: CSVVLAGGYNEQFF.

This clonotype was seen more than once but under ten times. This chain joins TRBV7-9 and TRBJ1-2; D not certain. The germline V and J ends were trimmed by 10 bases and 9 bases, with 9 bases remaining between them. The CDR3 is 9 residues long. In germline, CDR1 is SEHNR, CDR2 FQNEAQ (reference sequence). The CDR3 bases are TGTGCCACCATTGCCCGCTACACCTTC. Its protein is CATIARYTF.

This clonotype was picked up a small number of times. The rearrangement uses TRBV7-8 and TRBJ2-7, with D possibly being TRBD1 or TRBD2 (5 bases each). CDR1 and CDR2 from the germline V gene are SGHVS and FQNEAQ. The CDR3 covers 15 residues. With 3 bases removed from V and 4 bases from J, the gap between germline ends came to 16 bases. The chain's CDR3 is CASSLDGAFLYEQYF. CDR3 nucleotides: TGTGCCAGCAGCTTGGACGGGGCCTTTTTATACGAGCAGTACTTC.

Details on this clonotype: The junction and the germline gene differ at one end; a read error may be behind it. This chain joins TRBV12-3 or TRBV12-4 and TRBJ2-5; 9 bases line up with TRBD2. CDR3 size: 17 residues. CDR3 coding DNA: TGTACCAGCAGTAGGGTTTTTGGCGGGAGGGCCCCAGAGACCCAGTACTTC. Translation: CTSSRVFGGRAPETQYF.

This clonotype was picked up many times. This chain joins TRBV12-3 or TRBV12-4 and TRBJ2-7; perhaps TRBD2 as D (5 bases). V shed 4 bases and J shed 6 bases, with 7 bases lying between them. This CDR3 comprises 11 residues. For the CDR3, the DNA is TGTGCCAGCAGTTATGCGGGCGAGCAGTACTTC. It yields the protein CASSYAGEQYF.

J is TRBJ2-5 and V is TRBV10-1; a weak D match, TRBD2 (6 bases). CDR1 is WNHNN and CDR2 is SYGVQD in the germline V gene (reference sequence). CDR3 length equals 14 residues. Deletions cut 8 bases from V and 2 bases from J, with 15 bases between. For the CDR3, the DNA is TGCGCCAGCGGCGGCGGGGCGGTTCAAGAGACCCAGTACTTC. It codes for CASGGGAVQETQYF.

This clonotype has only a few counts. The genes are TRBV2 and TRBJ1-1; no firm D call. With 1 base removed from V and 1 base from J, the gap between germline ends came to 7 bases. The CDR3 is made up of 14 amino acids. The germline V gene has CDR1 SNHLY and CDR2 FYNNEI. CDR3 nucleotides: TGTGCCAGCAGTGAAGAGGGTCGGAACACTGAAGCTTTCTTT. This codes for CASSEEGRNTEAFF.

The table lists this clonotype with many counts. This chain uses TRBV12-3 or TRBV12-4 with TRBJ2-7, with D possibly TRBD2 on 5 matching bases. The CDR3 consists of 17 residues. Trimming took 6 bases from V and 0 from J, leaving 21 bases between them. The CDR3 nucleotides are TGTGCCAGCAGCGACTCTCTGGAAGCGGAGAGCTCCTACGAGCAGTACTTC. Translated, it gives CASSDSLEAESSYEQYF.

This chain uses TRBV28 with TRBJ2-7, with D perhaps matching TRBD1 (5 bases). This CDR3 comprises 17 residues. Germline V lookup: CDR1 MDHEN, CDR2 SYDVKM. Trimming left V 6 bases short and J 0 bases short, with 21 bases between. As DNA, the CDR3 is TGTGCCAGCAGCCCAACTCACGGACGGACAAGCTCCTACGAGCAGTACTTC. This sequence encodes CASSPTHGRTSSYEQYF. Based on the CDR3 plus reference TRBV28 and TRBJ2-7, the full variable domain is DVKVTQSSRYLVKRTGEKVFLECVQDMDHENMFWYRQDPGLGLRLIYFSYDVKMKEKGDIPEGYSVSREKKERFSLILESASTNQTSMYLCASSPTHGRTSSYEQYFGPGTRLTVT.

The CDR3 region has the DNA TGCGCCAGCAGCCAAGGGACAGGACAAAAAGAGTCCCAGTACTTC. Its protein is CASSQGTGQKESQYF. The chain recombines TRBV4-1 with TRBJ2-7; 7 bases line up with TRBD1. Trimming at V came to 1 base and at J to 10 bases, leaving 13 bases not matched to a gene. The CDR3 sequence is 15 residues long. The germline V gene has CDR1 MGHRA and CDR2 YSYEKL.

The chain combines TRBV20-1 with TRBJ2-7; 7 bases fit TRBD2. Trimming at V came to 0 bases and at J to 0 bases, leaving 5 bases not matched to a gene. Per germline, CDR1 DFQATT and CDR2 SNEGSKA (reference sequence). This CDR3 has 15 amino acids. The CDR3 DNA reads TGCAGTGCTAGAGATGGGCTAGCGGACTCCTACGAGCAGTACTTC. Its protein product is CSARDGLADSYEQYF.

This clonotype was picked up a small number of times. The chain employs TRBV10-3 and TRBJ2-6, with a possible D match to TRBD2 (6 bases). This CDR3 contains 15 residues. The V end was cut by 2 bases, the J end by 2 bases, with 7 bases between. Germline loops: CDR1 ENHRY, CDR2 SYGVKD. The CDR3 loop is CAISEGGAGANVLTF. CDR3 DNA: TGTGCCATCAGTGAGGGCGGGGCTGGGGCCAACGTCCTGACTTTC.

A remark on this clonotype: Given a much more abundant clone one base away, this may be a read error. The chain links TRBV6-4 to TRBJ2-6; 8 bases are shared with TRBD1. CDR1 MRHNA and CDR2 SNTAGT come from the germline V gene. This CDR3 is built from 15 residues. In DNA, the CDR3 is TGTGCCAGGCAACAGGGGGGCTCTGGGGCCAACGCCCTGACTTTC. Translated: CARQQGGSGANALTF.

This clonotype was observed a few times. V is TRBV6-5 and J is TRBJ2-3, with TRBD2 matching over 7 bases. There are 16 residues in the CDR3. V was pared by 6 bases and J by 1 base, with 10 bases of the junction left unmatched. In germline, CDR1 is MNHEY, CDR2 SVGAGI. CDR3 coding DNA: TGTGCCAGCAGGGAGGGAGGGCGTAGAGGCACAGATACGCAGTATTTT. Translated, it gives CASREGGRRGTDTQYF.

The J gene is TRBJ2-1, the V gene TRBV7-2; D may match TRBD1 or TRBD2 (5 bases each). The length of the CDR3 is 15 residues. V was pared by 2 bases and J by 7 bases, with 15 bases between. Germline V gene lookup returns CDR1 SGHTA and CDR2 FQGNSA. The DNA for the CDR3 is TGTGCCAGCAGCTTATCTTTCCAGGGCGGGAATGAGCAGTTCTTC. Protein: CASSLSFQGGNEQFF.

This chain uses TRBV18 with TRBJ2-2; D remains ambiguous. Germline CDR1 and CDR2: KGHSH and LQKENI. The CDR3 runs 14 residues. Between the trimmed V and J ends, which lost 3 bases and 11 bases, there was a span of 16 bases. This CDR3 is CASSPGRSTRELFF. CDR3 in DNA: TGTGCCAGCTCACCCGGACGGTCGACCCGCGAGCTGTTTTTT.

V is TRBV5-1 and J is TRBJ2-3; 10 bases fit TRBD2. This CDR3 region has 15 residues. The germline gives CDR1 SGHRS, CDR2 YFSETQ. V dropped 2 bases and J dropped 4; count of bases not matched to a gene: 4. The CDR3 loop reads CASSFSSGSSDTQYF. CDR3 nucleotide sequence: TGCGCCAGCAGCTTTTCTAGCGGGAGTTCAGATACGCAGTATTTT.

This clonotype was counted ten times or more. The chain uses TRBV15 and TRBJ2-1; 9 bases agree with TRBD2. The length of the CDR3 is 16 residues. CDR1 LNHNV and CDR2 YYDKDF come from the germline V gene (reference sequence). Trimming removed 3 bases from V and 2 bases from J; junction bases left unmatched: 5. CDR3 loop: CATSSTGTSPYNEQFF. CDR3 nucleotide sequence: TGTGCCACCAGCAGTACCGGGACTAGCCCCTACAATGAGCAGTTCTTC.

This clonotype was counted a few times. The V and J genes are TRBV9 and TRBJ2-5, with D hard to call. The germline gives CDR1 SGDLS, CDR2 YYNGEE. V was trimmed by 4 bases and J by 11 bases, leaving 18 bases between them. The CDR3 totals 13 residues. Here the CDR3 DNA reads TGTGCCAGCAGCACCGGGTGGGTCGGAGAGCAGTACTTC. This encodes CASSTGWVGEQYF.